A single sample gave rise to the 10 T cell receptor beta chains below, sequenced in a study of blood T cell repertoires in COVID-19. Sequenced by immunoSEQ multiplex PCR; TCRdb stores in-frame clones only, minus some. This sample has about 250,000 clones; roughly 90% occur once, and the top ten carry around 2.6%. Source material: PBMCs or T cells enriched from blood (not recorded which). These receptors were taken from a woman in her 30s with acute COVID-19.

The chain has TRBV5-1 and TRBJ1-6; D is perhaps TRBD1 (5 bases). This CDR3 comprises 17 residues. The V end lost 5 bases, the J end lost 0 bases, and 15 bases lay between the germline ends. The germline V gene encodes CDR1 SGHRS and CDR2 YFSETQ. CDR3 nucleotides: TGCGCCAGCAGGGACACCGCGCTGAGCTCCTATAATTCACCCCTCCACTTT. Translating gives CASRDTALSSYNSPLHF.

This clone was detected once. The chain recombines TRBV10-3 with TRBJ1-6; 10 bases match TRBD1. This CDR3 has 17 amino acids. Trimming took 2 bases from V and 7 from J; bases not matched to a gene: 8. Germline values: CDR1 ENHRY, CDR2 SYGVKD. CDR3 residues: CAISEPRTGGENSPLHF. The CDR3 bases are TGTGCCATCAGTGAGCCAAGGACAGGGGGTGAGAATTCACCCCTCCACTTT.

The CDR3 here is CSVEVGRGTEAFF. The CDR3 bases are TGCAGCGTTGAAGTGGGAAGGGGCACTGAAGCTTTCTTT. V usage is TRBV29-1 and J usage is TRBJ1-1, with D possibly TRBD1 on 5 matching bases. Trimming stripped 1 base from V and 4 bases from J, with 10 bases between. Germline V gives CDR1 SQVTM, CDR2 ANQGSEA. The CDR3 consists of 13 residues.

The J gene is TRBJ1-1, the V gene TRBV19; 7 bases agree with TRBD1. Unmatched junction bases numbered 9, after V lost 6 bases and J lost 2 bases. CDR1 and CDR2 from the germline V gene are LNHDA and SQIVND (reference sequence). CDR3 length equals 15 residues. The chain's CDR3 is CASSPSGGGNTEAFF. CDR3 sequence (DNA): TGTGCCAGTAGCCCTTCAGGGGGAGGCAACACTGAAGCTTTCTTT.

Only one count was recorded for this clone. The V gene is TRBV12-5, the J gene TRBJ1-3; D gene ambiguous. Trimming removed 7 bases from V and 0 bases from J, with 10 bases in between. Germline CDR1 LGHNT, CDR2 FRNRAP. The CDR3 contains 14 residues. As DNA, the CDR3 is TGTGCTAGTGCCTTGGTCAGCTCTGGAAACACCATATATTTT. This sequence encodes CASALVSSGNTIYF.

The chain joins TRBV2 to TRBJ2-2; possibly TRBD1 for D (5 bases). Trimming took 2 bases from V and 1 from J, leaving 8 bases between them. The CDR3 extends over 15 amino acids. The germline CDR1 and CDR2 sequences are SNHLY and FYNNEI. The CDR3 DNA is TGTGCCAGCAGTGAACAGGGATGGAACACCGGGGAGCTGTTTTTT. It yields the protein CASSEQGWNTGELFF.

The CDR3 region is CASSQDLDIPNYGYTF. The CDR3, as DNA: TGTGCCAGCAGCCAAGATCTTGACATCCCTAACTATGGCTACACCTTC. The chain recombines TRBV3-1 (or the pseudogene TRBV3-2) with TRBJ1-2; no reliable D call. Deletions cut 0 bases from V and 0 bases from J, with 11 bases between. This CDR3 has 16 amino acids. Per the germline V gene, CDR1 is LGHDT and CDR2 is YNNKEL (reference sequence).

V gene TRBV5-1 combines with J gene TRBJ1-3, with D maybe TRBD1 (5 bases). This CDR3 is 13 amino acids long. The V end lost 0 bases, the J end lost 7 bases, and 8 bases lay between the germline ends. Germline CDR1 is SGHRS and CDR2 is YFSETQ. The CDR3 DNA reads as TGCGCCAGCAGCTTGGCCTCAGGGAACACCATATATTTT. It yields the protein CASSLASGNTIYF.

This clone appeared once. The rearrangement links TRBV19 to TRBJ1-1; no reliable D call. Germline V CDR1 and CDR2: LNHDA, SQIVND (reference sequence). Trimming took 2 bases from V and 1 from J, leaving 5 bases between them. This CDR3 has 13 residues. CDR3: CASSITRNTEAFF. CDR3 sequence (DNA): TGTGCCAGTAGTATAACCAGGAACACTGAAGCTTTCTTT.

The chain is built from TRBV3-1 (or the pseudogene TRBV3-2) and TRBJ1-2; D possibly corresponds to TRBD1 (5 bases). V shed 1 base and J shed 4 bases, with 13 bases lying between them. The CDR3 has 15 amino acids. Germline CDR1 and CDR2: LGHDT and YNNKEL (reference sequence). The CDR3 bases are TGTGCCAGCAGCCAAGTGAGCGGGGCCCGCTATGGCTACACCTTC. Encoded protein: CASSQVSGARYGYTF.